This T cell receptor (beta chain) was identified in a study of T cells expressing NK-cell markers. Study-wide findings and caveats: Of the CD8+ T cell pool in over 5 donors, about 1.0-7.0% was accounted for by dominant NKG2C+ clonotypes. Several donors showed these clonotypes also leading the CD3+CD56-NKG2C+ fraction. Certain NKG2C+ T cell clones were expanded, and their HCMV specificity remained unclear.

Germline V gives CDR1 LGHDT, CDR2 YNNKEL (reference sequence). The CDR3 spans 17 residues. For this clonotype: Its antigen is still unknown.

5'RACE template switching built TCR beta cDNA with unique molecular identifiers. Each CDR3 protein gets one entry in TCRdb, which reprocessed the 5' RACE reads and gives no DNA. The sample totals 300,000 to 500,000 distinct CDR3 sequences. The V call is TRBV3-1, the J call TRBJ2-5; without DNA, the TCRdb call of TRBD1 cannot be checked. Sequencing was performed on blood T cells: a sorted CD56 or NKG2C T cell subset, CD4+ or CD8+ T cells, or bulk PBMC T cells (not recorded which). The TCR originated in a woman between 45 and 60 years old in good health. Here the CDR3 reads CASSLLTTRPTGETQYF.